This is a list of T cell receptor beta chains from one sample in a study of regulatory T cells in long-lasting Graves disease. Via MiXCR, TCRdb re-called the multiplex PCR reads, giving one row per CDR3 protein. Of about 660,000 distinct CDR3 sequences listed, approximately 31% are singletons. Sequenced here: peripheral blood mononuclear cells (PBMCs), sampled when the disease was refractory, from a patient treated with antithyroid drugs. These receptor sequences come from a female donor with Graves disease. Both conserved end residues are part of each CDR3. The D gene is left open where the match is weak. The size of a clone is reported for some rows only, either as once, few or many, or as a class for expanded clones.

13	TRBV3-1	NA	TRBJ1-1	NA	TGTGCCAGCAGCCACTTCGGGGAGACTGAGGCTTTCTTT	CASSHFGETEAFF
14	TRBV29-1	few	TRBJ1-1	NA	TGCAGCTCCGCGGGGGGCGGGGGTAACACTGAAGCTTTCTTT	CSSAGGGGNTEAFF
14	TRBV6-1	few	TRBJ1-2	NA	TGTGCCAGCAGTTACCTGGGACGGACCTATGGCTACACCTTC	CASSYLGRTYGYTF
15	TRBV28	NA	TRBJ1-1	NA	TGTGCCAGCAGTTTCTACATCGGGCTGAACACTGAAGCTTTCTTT	CASSFYIGLNTEAFF
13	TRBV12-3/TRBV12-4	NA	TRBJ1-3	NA	TGTGCCAGCAGTTCGGCCTTTGGAAACACCATATATTTT	CASSSAFGNTIYF
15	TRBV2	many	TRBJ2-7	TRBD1	TGTGCCAGCAGTCCGAGACAGGGGGCGATCCAAGAGCAGTACTTC	CASSPRQGAIQEQYF
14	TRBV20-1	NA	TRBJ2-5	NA	TGCAGTGCTAGAGATCTTAGGGAACAAGAGACCCAGTACTTC	CSARDLREQETQYF
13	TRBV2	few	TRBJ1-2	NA	TGTGCCAGCACCCCGGGTTTGGGCTATGGCTACACCTTC	CASTPGLGYGYTF
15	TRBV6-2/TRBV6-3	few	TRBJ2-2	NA	TGTGCCGGCAGTTACTCGTGGGGGGCCCTACGAGAGCTGTTTTTT	CAGSYSWGALRELFF
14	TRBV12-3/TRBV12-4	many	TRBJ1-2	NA	TGTGCCAGCAGTTTATCGCCAGGAGGGGATGGCTACACCTTC	CASSLSPGGDGYTF
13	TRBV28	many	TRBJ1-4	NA	TGTGCCAGCAGTTTTCAGGGTGATGAAAAACTGTTTTTT	CASSFQGDEKLFF
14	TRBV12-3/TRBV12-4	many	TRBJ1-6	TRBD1	TGTGCCAGCAGGGTGACAGGGTTCAATTCACCCCTCCACTTT	CASRVTGFNSPLHF
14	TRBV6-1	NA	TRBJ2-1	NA	TGTGCCAGCAGTACCGGCCCCGATGGGGATGAGCAGTTCTTC	CASSTGPDGDEQFF
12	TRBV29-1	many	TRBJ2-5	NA	TGCAGCGTTGGTGGAGGGGGAGAGACCCAGTACTTC	CSVGGGGETQYF
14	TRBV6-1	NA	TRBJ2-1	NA	TGTGCCAGCAGTGACAGAGGCTCCTACAATGAGCAGTTCTTC	CASSDRGSYNEQFF
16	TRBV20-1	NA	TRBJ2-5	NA	TGCAGTGCCACCCCGGGGCAGGGCGGGTTACAAGAGACCCAGTACTTC	CSATPGQGGLQETQYF
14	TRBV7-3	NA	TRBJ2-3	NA	TGTGCCAGCAGCTTAGGCGGCCACACAGATACGCAGTATTTT	CASSLGGHTDTQYF
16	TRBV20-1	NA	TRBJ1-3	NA	TGCAGTGCTACTGTAGACTCTGTCGGGTCTGGAAACACCATATATTTT	CSATVDSVGSGNTIYF
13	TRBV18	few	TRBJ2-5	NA	TGTGCCAGCTCACCAAACGGCAGGGAGACCCAGTACTTC	CASSPNGRETQYF
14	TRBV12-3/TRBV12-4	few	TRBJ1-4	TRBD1	TGTGCCAGCAGTCCCGGGACAGGGAAAGGAAAACTGTTTTTT	CASSPGTGKGKLFF
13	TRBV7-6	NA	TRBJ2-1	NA	TGTGCCAGCAGCCTTAGGGGGGGGCGTGAGCAGTTCTTC	CASSLRGGREQFF
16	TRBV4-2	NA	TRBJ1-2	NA	TGTGCCAGCAGCCAAGATGGGCAGGGCAAAAACTATGGTTACACCTTC	CASSQDGQGKNYGYTF
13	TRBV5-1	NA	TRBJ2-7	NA	TGCGCCAGCAGCTTGGTTGGACGAAGCGAGCAGTACTTC	CASSLVGRSEQYF